The 6 T cell receptor beta chains below come from one sample, sequenced in a study of shared clonotypes between healthy human individuals. Some clones are missing from TCRdb's copy, which holds only in-frame ones; the method was immunoSEQ multiplex PCR. The table has 600,000 to 750,000 clones, about two thirds seen once. Sequencing was carried out using memory CD4+ T cells sorted from blood. Described subset: CD45RA-negative fraction. The receptors shown here come from a woman in her twenties or thirties in good health.

This chain connects TRBV2 to TRBJ1-1, with D unresolved. V was cut by 5 bases and J by 8 bases, with 15 bases left in between. There are 13 residues in the CDR3. Germline V gives CDR1 SNHLY, CDR2 FYNNEI. CDR3 in amino acids: CASSPGRAAEAFF. CDR3 DNA: TGTGCCAGCAGTCCTGGAAGGGCGGCCGAAGCTTTCTTT.

V usage is TRBV27 and J usage is TRBJ2-7; 9 bases agree with TRBD2. The CDR3 runs to 18 residues. CDR1 is MNHEY and CDR2 is SMNVEV in the germline V gene (reference sequence). V dropped 7 bases and J dropped 4; count of bases not matched to a gene: 20. The CDR3 protein is CASTSLMSSGMKPYEQYF. The CDR3 region has the DNA TGTGCCAGCACCTCGCTTATGTCTAGCGGGATGAAACCGTACGAGCAGTACTTC.

This chain links TRBV18 with TRBJ2-7; 9 positions match TRBD2. Germline CDR1 KGHSH, CDR2 LQKENI. Germline trimming cut 6 bases from V and 4 bases from J; bases unmatched to any gene: 10. The CDR3 is 15 amino acids. DNA for the CDR3: TGTGCCAGCTCCCCTCAGCGGGAGGCAATGTACGAGCAGTACTTC. This codes for CASSPQREAMYEQYF. The whole variable domain, remainder taken from reference TRBV18 and TRBJ2-7, is NAGVMQNPRHLVRRRGQEARLRCSPMKGHSHVYWYRQLPEEGLKFMVYLQKENIIDESGMPKERFSAEFPKEGPSILRIQQVVRGDSAAYFCASSPQREAMYEQYFGPGTRLTVT.

The gene calls are TRBV5-1 and TRBJ2-7; TRBD1 is a possible D gene (6 bases). The CDR3 length is 15 residues. CDR1 and CDR2 (germline): SGHRS, YFSETQ. V shed 0 bases and J shed 2 bases, with 12 bases lying between them. This chain's CDR3 is CASSLATGLAYEQYF. The CDR3 nucleotides read TGCGCCAGCAGCTTGGCCACAGGGTTAGCCTACGAGCAGTACTTC.

The chain uses TRBV11-1 and TRBJ1-2; possibly TRBD1 for D (5 bases). The V end lost 1 base, the J end lost 0 bases, and 6 bases lay between the germline ends. Germline-derived CDR1 and CDR2 are SGHAT and FQDESV (reference sequence). This CDR3 contains 14 residues. CDR3 bases: TGTGCCAGCAGCTTAGGGACACCTAACTATGGCTACACCTTC. Amino acid sequence: CASSLGTPNYGYTF.

Details on this clone: Other DNA sequences in this sample translate to the same CDR3. The rearrangement uses TRBV18 and TRBJ1-2; possibly TRBD1 for D (5 bases). This CDR3 is 11 amino acids long. Trimming stripped 3 bases from V and 8 bases from J, with 7 bases between. Germline V gene sequence: CDR1 KGHSH, CDR2 LQKENI. The CDR3 protein is CASSPGDGYTF. The CDR3 nucleotides are TGTGCCAGCTCACCGGGGGACGGCTACACCTTC.